This is a list of T cell receptor beta chains from one sample in a study of regulatory dendritic cells for organ transplantation. Their cognate antigens are unknown. Generated by immunoSEQ multiplex PCR, the TCRdb table keeps only in-frame clones and is missing some. Seen here are under 15,000 clones, more than 75% observed once, and the top ten hold 1.1%. Sequencing used naive CD8+ T cells from blood cultured with regulatory dendritic cells. The receptor set was obtained from a human donor in good health. CDR3s leave out the opening cysteine and the closing phenylalanine or tryptophan. Fields, in order: J gene, V gene, CDR3 protein.

>TRBJ2-7|TRBV11-2
ASSSTGHEQY
>TRBJ1-6|TRBV7-9
ASSLVSYNSPLH
>TRBJ2-1|TRBV5-1
ASSLTSGVYNEQF
>TRBJ1-6|TRBV9
ASSAGRTGSSYNSPLH
>TRBJ2-2|TRBV4-1
ASSQSRGQGDTGELF
>TRBJ1-1|TRBV6-5
ASSYFGTAEAF
>TRBJ2-5|TRBV9
ASSVEGGQETQY
>TRBJ2-1|TRBV7-9
ASKGWATGEQF
>TRBJ1-5|TRBV27
ASSLYRGPGQPQH
>TRBJ1-2|TRBV19
ASSIPPGYGYT
>TRBJ2-2|TRBV4-1
ASSQQGANTGELF
>TRBJ1-1|TRBV13
ASSLIRTGPSTEAF
>TRBJ1-1|TRBV7-8
ASSLVGVWEAEAF